This record concerns one TCR beta chain sequence. Antigen specificity is unknown. This entry is derived from a study of cytomegalovirus exposure and HLA in healthy donors. Study results and limitations: Later analysis associated a missense DCLRE1C variant with TCR beta V- and J-gene trimming. It was assumed in the presence/absence analyses that sequencing depth was roughly uniform across donors. Most TCR sequences were rare, but some public TCRs occurred in many donors.

V was shortened by 6 bases and J by 4 bases, with 12 bases between the two germline ends. The germline V gene has CDR1 MNHEY and CDR2 SMNVEV (reference sequence). The CDR3 is 13 amino acids. It was with 60 Vbeta and 13 Jbeta primers that the PCR ran. Measured with immunoSEQ multiplex PCR; TCRdb has only the in-frame clones, and not every one. There are 160,000 or so clones in the sample; 65% to 85% occur only once, and 1.5% to 1.7% lies in the top ten. The receptor was isolated from a woman aged 18 to 35 in good health and CMV-seronegative. The chain employs TRBV27 and TRBJ1-2; D is possibly TRBD1 (5 bases). Source material: PBMCs. CDR3 sequence: CASSPDIRYGYTF. The CDR3 DNA reads TGTGCCAGCAGCCCGGACATCCGCTATGGCTACACCTTC.